The 13 T cell receptor beta chains listed next were all sequenced from one sample in a study of blood T cells in healthy people across ages. Through a sample-barcoded 5' primer and a J-beta primer mix, a second PCR was run for roughly 6 to 12 cycles. TCRdb independently ran MiXCR on the 5' RACE reads; one entry per CDR3 protein. The repertoire holds some 1.1 million distinct CDR3 sequences, with more than 30% as singletons. Material for sequencing was blood. The receptors derive from a man younger than 30 in good health.

This clonotype occurred a few times. The chain links TRBV3-1 to TRBJ2-3, with 9 bases aligning to TRBD2. In germline, CDR1 is LGHDT, CDR2 YNNKEL (reference sequence). With 0 bases clipped from V and 8 bases from J, the junction kept 12 bases outside the gene matches. The CDR3 has 17 residues. In nucleotides, the CDR3 is TGTGCCAGCAGCCAAGATATCCTAGCGGGATTCGAGGGTACGCAGTATTTT. This sequence encodes CASSQDILAGFEGTQYF.

The chain couples TRBV4-3 to TRBJ1-1, with no clear D. V lost 0 bases and J lost 7, with 9 bases in between. CDR3 length equals 13 residues. Per the germline V gene, CDR1 is LGHNA and CDR2 is YSLEER. CDR3 in amino acids: CASSQENDGEAFF. As DNA, the CDR3 is TGCGCCAGCAGCCAAGAAAACGACGGTGAAGCTTTCTTT.

Remarks on this clonotype: At one end the junction does not follow the germline gene, possibly because of a read error. The chain couples TRBV30 to TRBJ1-2; TRBD1 might be the D (6 bases). CDR3 length equals 13 residues. Germline loops: CDR1 GTSNPN, CDR2 SVGIG (reference sequence). CDR3: CAWSPGVGYDYTF. Here the CDR3 DNA reads TGTGCCTGGAGTCCAGGGGTGGGGTATGACTACACCTTC.

The chain is built from TRBV20-1 and TRBJ1-1, with 7 bases fitting TRBD1. This CDR3 is built from 14 residues. CDR1 is DFQATT and CDR2 is SNEGSKA in the germline V gene (reference sequence). V gave up 3 bases and J gave up 1 base; unmatched junction bases: 5. CDR3 in DNA: TGCAGTGCTAGTAAGGACAGGCGGAACACTGAAGCTTTCTTT. This sequence encodes CSASKDRRNTEAFF.

V is TRBV10-3 and J is TRBJ2-7; 11 nucleotides agree with TRBD1. This CDR3 contains 15 residues. The germline V gene has CDR1 ENHRY and CDR2 SYGVKD. V shed 6 bases and J 4 bases; nucleotides not matched to a gene: 8. The CDR3 spells CAIRVGQGEDYEQYF. The CDR3 DNA is TGTGCCATCAGAGTGGGACAGGGGGAAGATTACGAGCAGTACTTC.

Points on this clonotype: Just one base apart from a much larger clone, this may be a read error. The CDR3 nucleotides are TGTACCAGCAGCGTCGGGACATTCTACGAGCAGTACTTC. The encoded protein is CTSSVGTFYEQYF. The chain couples TRBV7-9 to TRBJ2-7; the D gene is possibly TRBD1 (6 bases). In germline, CDR1 is SEHNR, CDR2 FQNEAQ (reference sequence). The CDR3 covers 13 residues.

A remark on this clonotype: Being one base from a much bigger clone, this may be a read error. The chain links TRBV29-1 to TRBJ2-1; 8 bases line up with TRBD2. V dropped 1 base and J dropped 10; count of bases not matched to a gene: 15. The CDR3 totals 16 residues. CDR1 is SQVTM and CDR2 is ANQGSEA in the germline V gene. The CDR3 DNA is TGCAGCGTTGAAGGGTCTAGCGGGCAGCGATTAGGAGAGCAGTTCTTC. This codes for CSVEGSSGQRLGEQFF.

The chain uses TRBV7-9 and TRBJ1-1; the D is unclear. The CDR3 runs 12 residues. V lost 2 bases, J lost 6 bases, and 7 bases lay in between. The germline V gene encodes CDR1 SEHNR and CDR2 FQNEAQ (reference sequence). This CDR3 is CASSLIGSEAFF. The DNA for the CDR3 is TGTGCCAGCAGCTTAATTGGGTCTGAAGCTTTCTTT.

The chain combines TRBV11-2 with TRBJ2-3, with TRBD2 matching over 10 bases. Germline CDR1 reads SGHAT; CDR2 reads FQNNGV. The CDR3 length is 16 residues. J was trimmed by 5 bases and V by 3 bases; bases with no gene match: 8. The CDR3 DNA is TGTGCCAGCAGCTTTGGGGCTAGCGGGAGTATAGATACGCAGTATTTT. Its translation is CASSFGASGSIDTQYF.

The rearrangement links TRBV6-4 to TRBJ1-6; D is perhaps TRBD1 (6 bases). V gave up 7 bases and J gave up 7 bases, with 14 bases separating them. The CDR3 covers 14 residues. Per the germline V gene, CDR1 is MRHNA and CDR2 is SNTAGT. CDR3 in DNA: TGTGCCAGCAACTTAGGACAGCCAAATTCACCCCTCCACTTT. Translating it yields CASNLGQPNSPLHF.

The chain employs TRBV10-3 and TRBJ1-1; 10 bases line up with TRBD1. Trimming at V came to 2 bases and at J to 4 bases, leaving 4 bases not matched to a gene. The CDR3 sequence is 15 residues long. Germline V CDR1 and CDR2: ENHRY, SYGVKD. This CDR3 is CAISEDRGLSTEAFF. The DNA for the CDR3 is TGTGCCATCAGTGAGGACAGGGGGCTTTCCACTGAAGCTTTCTTT.

V gene TRBV5-6 combines with J gene TRBJ2-1, with 7 bases lining up with TRBD1. This CDR3 contains 13 residues. Trimming removed 0 bases from V and 13 bases from J; junction bases left unmatched: 7. Germline V gene lookup returns CDR1 SGHDT and CDR2 YYEEEE. CDR3 DNA: TGTGCCAGCAGCTTGGGGCAGGGGGAGACACAGTTCTTC. It specifies CASSLGQGETQFF.

This clonotype was found many times. J is TRBJ2-1 and V is TRBV29-1; D possibly corresponds to TRBD2 (6 bases). Trimming pared 5 bases from V and 2 bases from J, leaving 16 bases between. Germline loops: CDR1 SQVTM, CDR2 ANQGSEA. The CDR3 has 15 residues. The CDR3 DNA follows: TGCAGCGTTAGCCCGACTAGTTTTACCTACAATGAGCAGTTCTTC. Translation gives CSVSPTSFTYNEQFF.